The source of this T cell receptor (beta chain) is a study of control samples from healthy donors and cancer patients. Germline loops: CDR1 SGHAT, CDR2 FQNNGV. The ends lost 7 bases at V and 2 bases at J; junction bases unmatched: 10. The CDR3 has 15 amino acids. Clones were sequenced by immunoSEQ multiplex PCR, and TCRdb holds only the in-frame ones, with some missing. The sample contains 150,000 or so clones, roughly 93% of which appear only once. The TCR was taken from a young man in good health. Sequencing was carried out using blood. This rearrangement joins TRBV11-2 to TRBJ2-7, with 8 bases lining up with TRBD2. In DNA, the CDR3 is TGTGCCAGCAACGCAATAGCGGGGCTTACCTACGAGCAGTACTTC. Protein: CASNAIAGLTYEQYF.